These 5 T cell receptor beta chains originate from one sample sequenced in a study of T cells in localized non-small cell lung cancer. Profiled with immunoSEQ multiplex PCR; TCRdb holds only in-frame clones, not every one. The sample has roughly 36,000 clones; around 79% are singletons. Source: PBMCs, taken before any cancer treatment. Source of these receptors: a woman aged 35-75 years with stage II squamous cell lung carcinoma.

The CDR3 here is CASSGEQGSGANVLTF. In DNA form, the CDR3 reads TGTGCCAGCAGCGGAGAACAGGGATCAGGGGCCAACGTCCTGACTTTC. The gene calls are TRBV7-9 and TRBJ2-6; D is possibly TRBD1 (6 bases). Looked up from germline, CDR1 is SEHNR and CDR2 is FQNEAQ (reference sequence). The CDR3 sequence is 16 residues long. Trimming took 5 bases from V and 4 from J, leaving 15 bases between them.

The chain links TRBV7-9 to TRBJ2-1, with D perhaps TRBD1 (6 bases). The CDR3 covers 12 residues. V shed 7 bases and J shed 14 bases, with 18 bases lying between them. The germline V gene has CDR1 SEHNR and CDR2 FQNEAQ (reference sequence). In DNA form, the CDR3 reads TGTGCCAGCACCCAGGGGTCTGGGCCAAAGTTCTTC. This codes for CASTQGSGPKFF.

This clone occurred a few times. The V call is TRBV10-1, the J call TRBJ1-6, with D possibly TRBD1 on 5 matching bases. The CDR3 sequence is 14 residues long. Trimming left V 4 bases short and J 7 bases short, with 11 bases between. Germline loops: CDR1 WNHNN, CDR2 SYGVQD (reference sequence). CDR3 loop: CASSAGAANSPLHF. CDR3 coding DNA: TGCGCCAGCAGTGCCGGGGCAGCAAATTCACCCCTCCACTTT.

This chain uses TRBV28 with TRBJ2-3; the match to TRBD1 covers 10 bases. The CDR3 runs 17 residues. V gave up 3 bases and J gave up 2 bases; unmatched junction bases: 8. CDR1 is MDHEN and CDR2 is SYDVKM in the germline V gene. For the CDR3, the DNA is TGTGCCAGCAGTTTGGCGGCCGGGACAGGGGCCACAGATACGCAGTATTTT. Its protein product is CASSLAAGTGATDTQYF.

The V and J genes are TRBV7-9 and TRBJ2-7, with a weak D call TRBD1 (6 bases). V lost 4 bases, J lost 4 bases, and 8 bases lay in between. Germline-derived CDR1 and CDR2 are SEHNR and FQNEAQ (reference sequence). The CDR3 consists of 12 residues. The CDR3 loop reads CASSSQGYEQYV. The CDR3 DNA is TGTGCCAGCAGCTCTCAGGGGTACGAGCAGTACGTC.